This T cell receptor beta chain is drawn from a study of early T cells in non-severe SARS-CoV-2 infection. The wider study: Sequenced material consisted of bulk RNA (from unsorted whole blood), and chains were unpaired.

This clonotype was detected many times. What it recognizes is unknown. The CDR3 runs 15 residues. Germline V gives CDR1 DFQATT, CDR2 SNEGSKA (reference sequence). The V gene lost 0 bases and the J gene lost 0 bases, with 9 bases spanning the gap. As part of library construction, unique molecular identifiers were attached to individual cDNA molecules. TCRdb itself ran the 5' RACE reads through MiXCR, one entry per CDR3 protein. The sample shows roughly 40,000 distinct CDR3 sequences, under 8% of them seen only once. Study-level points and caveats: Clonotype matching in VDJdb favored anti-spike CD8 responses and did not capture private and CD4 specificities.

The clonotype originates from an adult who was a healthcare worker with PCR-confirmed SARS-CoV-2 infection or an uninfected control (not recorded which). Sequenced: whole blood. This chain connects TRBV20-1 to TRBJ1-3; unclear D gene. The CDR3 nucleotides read TGCAGTGCTAGAGATCACCGAGGCTCTGGAAACACCATATATTTT. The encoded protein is CSARDHRGSGNTIYF.